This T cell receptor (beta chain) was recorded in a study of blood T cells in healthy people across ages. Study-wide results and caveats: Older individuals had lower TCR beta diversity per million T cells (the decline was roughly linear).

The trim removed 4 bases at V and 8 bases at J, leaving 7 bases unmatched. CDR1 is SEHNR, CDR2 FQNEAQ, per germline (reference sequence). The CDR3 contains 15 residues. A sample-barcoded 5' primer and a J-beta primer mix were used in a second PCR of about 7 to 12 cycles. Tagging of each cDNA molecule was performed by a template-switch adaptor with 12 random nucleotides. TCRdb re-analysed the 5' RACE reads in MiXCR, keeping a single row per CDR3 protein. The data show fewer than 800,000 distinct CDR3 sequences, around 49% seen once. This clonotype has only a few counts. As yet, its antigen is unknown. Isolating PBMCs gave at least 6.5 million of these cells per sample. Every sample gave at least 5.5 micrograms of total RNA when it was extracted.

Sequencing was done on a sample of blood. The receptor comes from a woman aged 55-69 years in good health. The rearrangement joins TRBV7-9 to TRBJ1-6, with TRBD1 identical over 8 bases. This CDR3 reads CASSSTADRDSPLHF. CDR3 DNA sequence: TGTGCCAGCAGCTCGACGGCGGACAGGGATTCACCCCTCCACTTT.